The 10 T cell receptor beta chains below come from one sample, sequenced in a study of blood T cell repertoires in COVID-19. Repertoires were generated with immunoSEQ multiplex PCR, while TCRdb's copy carries only in-frame clones and drops some. Of 110,000 to 150,000 clones in the sample, about 77% are singletons; the top ten hold about 4%. The sequenced material came from peripheral blood. These receptors originate from a man between 60 and 75 years old with acute or convalescent COVID-19.

J is TRBJ2-1 and V is TRBV5-1; no firm D call. This CDR3 is built from 14 residues. V lost 2 bases and J 0 bases, leaving 6 bases between the germline ends. The germline CDR1 and CDR2 sequences are SGHRS and YFSETQ. CDR3 region: CASSFYSSYNEQFF. Here the CDR3 DNA reads TGCGCCAGCAGCTTTTACAGCTCCTACAATGAGCAGTTCTTC. Full variable domain (missing parts from reference TRBV5-1 and TRBJ2-1): KAGVTQTPRYLIKTRGQQVTLSCSPISGHRSVSWYQQTPGQGLQFLFEYFSETQRNKGNFPGRFSGRQFSNSRSEMNVSTLELGDSALYLCASSFYSSYNEQFFGPGTRLTVL.

This clone turned up a few times. At one end the junction does not follow the germline gene, possibly because of a read error. CDR3 nucleotides: TGTGCCAGCAGTAGCCGCACAAATACGCAGTATTTT. Its protein product is CASSSRTNTQYF. This chain uses TRBV7-2 with TRBJ2-3; no clear D. Germline lookup yields CDR1 SGHTA and CDR2 FQGNSA. The CDR3 consists of 12 residues. Full variable domain (outside the CDR3, taken from reference TRBV7-2 and TRBJ2-3): GAGVSQSPSNKVTEKGKDVELRCDPISGHTALYWYRQSLGQGLEFLIYFQGNSAPDKSGLPSDRFSAERTGGSVSTLTIQRTQQEDSAVYLCASSSRTNTQYFGPGTRLTVL.

V is TRBV7-8 and J is TRBJ2-5; D is possibly TRBD2 (5 bases). V was cut by 1 base and J by 5 bases, with 14 bases left in between. The CDR3 runs 15 residues. Germline values: CDR1 SGHVS, CDR2 FQNEAQ. The CDR3 DNA sequence: TGTGCCAGCAGCTTAGGTGTGGCTAGCTCGGAGACCCAGTACTTC. This sequence encodes CASSLGVASSETQYF.

The J gene is TRBJ2-7, the V gene TRBV6-5; 10 nucleotides match TRBD1. Trimming took 2 bases from V and 4 from J; bases not matched to a gene: 5. The CDR3 has 15 residues. Germline values: CDR1 MNHEY, CDR2 SVGAGI. CDR3 loop: CASSYGQGEIYEQYF. DNA of the CDR3: TGTGCCAGCAGTTACGGACAGGGGGAAATTTACGAGCAGTACTTC.

This chain joins TRBV6-5 and TRBJ1-1; D perhaps matches TRBD1 (5 bases). The CDR3 loop spans 14 amino acids. Between the trimmed V and J ends, which lost 2 bases and 3 bases, there was a span of 10 bases. Germline V gene lookup returns CDR1 MNHEY and CDR2 SVGAGI. The CDR3 DNA is TGTGCCAGCAGTTACAAGGGGTTCGACACTGAAGCTTTCTTT. It yields the protein CASSYKGFDTEAFF.

The chain is built from TRBV4-1 and TRBJ1-2, with 8 bases identical to TRBD1. The ends lost 0 bases at V and 7 bases at J; junction bases unmatched: 1. Germline-derived CDR1 and CDR2 are MGHRA and YSYEKL. The CDR3 spans 13 residues. CDR3 nucleotides: TGCGCCAGCAGCCAAGACGACAGGGGTGGCTACACCTTC. Translating it yields CASSQDDRGGYTF.

The chain combines TRBV7-9 with TRBJ1-4, with D possibly being TRBD1 (6 bases). In germline, CDR1 is SEHNR, CDR2 FQNEAQ (reference sequence). This CDR3 has 13 amino acids. V was shortened by 5 bases and J by 8 bases, with 12 bases between the two germline ends. CDR3: CASSTDSREKLFF. The CDR3 DNA follows: TGTGCCAGCAGCACGGACAGTAGGGAAAAACTGTTTTTT.

This chain connects TRBV3-1 (or the pseudogene TRBV3-2) to TRBJ1-1, with D uncertain. Deletions cut 4 bases from V and 3 bases from J, with 9 bases between. The CDR3 length is 13 residues. The V gene's germline CDR1 is LGHDT and CDR2 YNNKEL (reference sequence). The CDR3 region has the DNA TGTGCCAGCAGCCCGCGTCTAGACACTGAAGCTTTCTTT. Translated: CASSPRLDTEAFF.

The genes are TRBV28 and TRBJ2-5; 10 bases are a match to TRBD2. Losses at the gene ends were 5 bases for V and 4 bases for J; bases not matched to a gene: 7. The CDR3 spans 15 residues. CDR1 and CDR2 from the germline V gene are MDHEN and SYDVKM. CDR3 in amino acids: CASSPAGGIGETQYF. CDR3 bases: TGTGCCAGCAGTCCAGCGGGAGGGATCGGAGAGACCCAGTACTTC.

The chain combines TRBV18 with TRBJ1-2; 9 bases align to TRBD1. J lost 4 bases, V lost 0 bases, and 9 bases had no gene match. This CDR3 is 17 amino acids long. Germline V gene sequence: CDR1 KGHSH, CDR2 LQKENI. The CDR3 region is CASSPPLGQGPIYGYTF. CDR3 sequence (DNA): TGTGCCAGCTCACCACCGTTGGGACAGGGCCCCATCTATGGCTACACCTTC.